The text below deals with one T cell receptor (beta chain). This clonotype was detected ten times or more. The antigen it recognizes is unknown. No quality values exist for individual bases; no much larger clone is one base distant. This sample was taken from a study of blood T cells in healthy people across ages (dated by TCRdb to between 2014 and 2016). Turning to the overall study: Template switching captured roughly one uniquely barcoded TCR beta cDNA molecule per two T cells in model experiments. The study measured age-related changes in TCR beta repertoire diversity using deep sequencing normalized with unique cDNA molecular identifiers. The donors were split into four age groups: young (average around 16 years), middle-aged (about 40), aged (more than 55) and long-lived (about 82). To avoid experimental bias, donors of different ages were randomly spread across the sequencing lanes. The study analyzed two additional independent replicas of 1 million unique cDNA reads from the same blood draw for two donors, one aged 18 to 30 and one aged 80 or older.

Receptor amplification or capture employed 5' RACE. Data came from an Illumina HiSeq 2500. The second PCR ran for roughly 7 to 11 cycles and used a J-beta primer mix along with a sample-barcoded 5' primer. A template-switch 5' adaptor carrying 12 random nucleotides introduced a unique molecular identifier onto each TCR beta cDNA molecule. At least 2.5 million CDR3-containing paired-end reads were obtained from each sample. First-strand cDNA synthesis was performed from all RNA using the Mint cDNA synthesis kit, with priming by a TRBC-specific oligonucleotide. All cDNA was treated with uracil-DNA glycosylase and then went through a first 18-cycle PCR with the universal primers M1SS and BC2_uni_R. From the authors' description of their analysis: Each sample was normalized by randomly selecting 1 million high-quality reads, each carrying a distinct molecular identifier. Reads with shared molecular identifiers were discarded instead of being binned into consensus sequences. MiTCR, set to a Q25 quality threshold and the strictest error-elimination algorithm, was used for CDR3 identification, clonotype clustering and error correction. A nonparametric unseen species model using Euler transformation provided a lower-bound estimate of total TCR beta diversity. TCRdb itself trimmed the public reads at Q25 with fastp, ran MiXCR and retained productive beta chains. Rows with a matching CDR3 protein are joined into one entry that keeps the most common DNA and genes. TCRdb, not the authors, supplied the V and J calls. The sample has around 670,000 distinct CDR3 sequences on record, under 30% of them singletons. In total, the top ten clones hold roughly 14% of the sample.

The CDR3 runs 16 residues from the cysteine to the phenylalanine. The entry retains the CDR3 DNA only, 48 bases that are in frame from base 1. Based on the germline V gene (reference sequence), the CDR1 and CDR2 sequences are DFQATT and SNEGSKA. Between the V and J ends, shortened by 0 bases and 2 bases respectively, the junction contains 14 bases. The approximately 41 donors, aged 6 to 90 years, were systemically healthy Caucasian individuals from Russia. Each donor gave about 11 milliliters of peripheral blood, drawn into EDTA-treated Vacutainer tubes. Ficoll-Paque density-gradient centrifugation was used to isolate PBMCs, with at least 6 million per sample. Total RNA was extracted from PBMCs with Trizol reagent, with at least 5.5 micrograms obtained per sample. For every donor, an aliquot of PBMCs went through flow cytometry to measure the percentages of naive CD45RAhigh/CD27high T cells. Here is what the overall study found, with its caveats: Donor CMV infection status was unknown, potentially confounding age-related changes in expanded clonotypes. Observed TCR beta diversity per million T cells fell roughly linearly with age, and a significant reduction was already apparent by age around 40. There was a strong correlation between observed TCR beta diversity and the percentage of naive T cells measured by flow cytometry. Estimates of total diversity based on one million sequenced T cells were considered lower bounds and underestimates. Conclusive comparison of naive and antigen-experienced compartments was prevented by the profiling of bulk unsorted PBMCs. Compared with the aged group, the long-lived group had more naive CD4+ T cells, fewer expanded clones and increased TCR diversity, suggesting age selection.

This clonotype was sampled from a woman aged 80 or over in good health. The sequenced sample consisted of blood. The chain is encoded by TRBV20-1 joined to TRBJ2-1; perhaps TRBD2 is the D gene, with 7 bases matching. The CDR3 region: CSARDQRGGTYNEQFF. DNA sequence: TGCAGTGCTAGAGATCAAAGGGGGGGGACCTACAATGAGCAGTTCTTC.